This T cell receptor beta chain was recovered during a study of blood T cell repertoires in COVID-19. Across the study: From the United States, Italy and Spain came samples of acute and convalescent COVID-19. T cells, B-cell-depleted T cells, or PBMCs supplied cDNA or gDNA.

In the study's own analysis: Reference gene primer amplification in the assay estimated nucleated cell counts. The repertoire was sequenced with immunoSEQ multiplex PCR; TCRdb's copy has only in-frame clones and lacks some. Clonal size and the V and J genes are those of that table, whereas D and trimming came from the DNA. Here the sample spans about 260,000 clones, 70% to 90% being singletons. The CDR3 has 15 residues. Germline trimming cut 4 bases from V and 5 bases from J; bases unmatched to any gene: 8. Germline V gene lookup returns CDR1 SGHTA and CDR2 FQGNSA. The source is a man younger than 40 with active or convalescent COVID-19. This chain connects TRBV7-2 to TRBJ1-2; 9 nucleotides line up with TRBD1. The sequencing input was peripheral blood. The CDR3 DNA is TGTGCCAGCAGCTCCAGGACAGGGGCAAGATATGGCTACACCTTC. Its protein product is CASSSRTGARYGYTF.